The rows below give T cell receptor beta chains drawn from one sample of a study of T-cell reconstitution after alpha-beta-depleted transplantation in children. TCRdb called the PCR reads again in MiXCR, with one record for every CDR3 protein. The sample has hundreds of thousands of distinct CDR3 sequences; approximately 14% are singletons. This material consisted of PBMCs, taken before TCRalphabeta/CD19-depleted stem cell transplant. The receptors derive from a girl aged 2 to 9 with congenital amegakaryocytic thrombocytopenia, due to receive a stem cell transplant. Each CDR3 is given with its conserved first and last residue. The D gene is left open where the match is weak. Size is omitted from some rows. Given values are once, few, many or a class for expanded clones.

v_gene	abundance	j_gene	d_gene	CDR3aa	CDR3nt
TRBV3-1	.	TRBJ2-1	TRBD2	CASSQGTSASYNEQFF	TGTGCCAGCAGCCAAGGGACTAGCGCCTCCTACAATGAGCAGTTCTTC
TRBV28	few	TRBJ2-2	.	CASSLTRGIGELFF	TGTGCCAGCAGTTTAACACGGGGGATCGGGGAGCTGTTTTTT
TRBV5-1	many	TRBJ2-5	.	CASSRSTVLGETQYF	TGCGCCAGCAGCCGATCGACAGTCTTGGGGGAGACCCAGTACTTC
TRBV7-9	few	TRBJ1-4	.	CASSSGVDNEKLFF	TGTGCCAGCAGTTCAGGGGTGGATAATGAAAAACTGTTTTTT
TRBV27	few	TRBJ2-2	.	CASSRTFLGTAVRDGELFF	TGTGCCAGCAGCCGAACGTTCCTGGGGACTGCGGTTCGGGACGGGGAGCTGTTTTTT
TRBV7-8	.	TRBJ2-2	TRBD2	CASSLGAAGTITTGELFF	TGTGCCAGCAGTTTAGGGGCTGCCGGGACTATTACCACCGGGGAGCTGTTTTTT
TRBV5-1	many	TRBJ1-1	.	CASSFFVGPYPTEAFF	TGCGCCAGCAGCTTTTTTGTGGGTCCCTACCCAACTGAAGCTTTCTTT
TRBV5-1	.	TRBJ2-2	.	CASSPWQGPGTGELFF	TGCGCCAGCAGCCCCTGGCAGGGGCCCGGAACCGGGGAGCTGTTTTTT
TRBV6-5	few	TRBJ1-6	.	CASSPGTTPLHF	TGTGCCAGCAGTCCAGGGACGACCCCCCTCCACTTT
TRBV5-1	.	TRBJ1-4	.	CASSLESGGVGNEKLFF	TGCGCCAGCAGCTTGGAGTCCGGGGGGGTTGGGAATGAAAAACTGTTTTTT
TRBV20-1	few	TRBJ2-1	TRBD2	CSAKGLAGPRNEQFF	TGCAGTGCGAAGGGACTAGCGGGACCACGGAATGAGCAGTTCTTC
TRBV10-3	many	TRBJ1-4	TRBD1	CAIRGQGGEKLFF	TGTGCCATCAGGGGACAGGGGGGTGAAAAACTGTTTTTT
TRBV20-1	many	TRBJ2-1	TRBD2	CSAAGLAGGPYNEQFF	TGCAGTGCAGCGGGACTAGCGGGAGGGCCGTACAATGAGCAGTTCTTC
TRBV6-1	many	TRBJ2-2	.	CATGRGLSTGELFF	TGTGCCACCGGCCGAGGACTGAGTACCGGGGAGCTGTTTTTT
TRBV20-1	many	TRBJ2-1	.	CSARRVGGRSYNEQFF	TGCAGTGCTAGGCGGGTTGGCGGACGCTCCTACAATGAGCAGTTCTTC
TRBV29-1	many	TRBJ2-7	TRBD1	CSAGVGQGAHEQYF	TGCAGCGCCGGGGTTGGGCAGGGGGCGCACGAGCAGTACTTC
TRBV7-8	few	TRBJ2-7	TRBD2	CASIDSLAGAYEQYF	TGTGCCAGCATTGACTCACTAGCGGGGGCCTACGAGCAGTACTTC
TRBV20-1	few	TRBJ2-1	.	CSARRVGLRYNEQFF	TGCAGTGCTAGGCGGGTGGGACTGCGATATAATGAGCAGTTCTTC
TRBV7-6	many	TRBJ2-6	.	CASSLTGPEFSGANVLTF	TGTGCCAGCAGCTTAACGGGGCCGGAATTCTCTGGGGCCAACGTCCTGACTTTC
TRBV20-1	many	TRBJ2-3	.	CSARDSRATDTQYF	TGCAGTGCTAGAGATTCAAGGGCCACAGATACGCAGTATTTT
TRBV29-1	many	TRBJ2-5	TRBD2	CSVEKGTSGRLRKTQYF	TGCAGCGTCGAAAAGGGGACTAGCGGGAGATTGAGGAAGACCCAGTACTTC
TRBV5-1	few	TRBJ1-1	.	CASTKTEKNTEAFF	TGCGCCAGCACTAAGACAGAGAAGAACACTGAAGCTTTCTTT
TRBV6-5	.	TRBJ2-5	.	CATGTGKETQYF	TGTGCCACCGGGACCGGCAAAGAGACCCAGTACTTC
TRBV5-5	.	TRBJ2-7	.	CASSSPTGIKTYEQYF	TGTGCCAGCAGCTCGCCTACCGGGATTAAAACCTACGAGCAGTACTTC
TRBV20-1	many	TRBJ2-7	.	CSAPTGTYEQYF	TGCAGTGCTCCCACAGGGACCTACGAGCAGTACTTC
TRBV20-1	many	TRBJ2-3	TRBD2	CSLDTGTSGRAGTDTQYF	TGCAGTTTAGATACCGGGACTAGCGGGAGGGCCGGCACAGATACGCAGTATTTT
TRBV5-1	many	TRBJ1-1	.	CASSSLSGRHTEAFF	TGCGCCAGCAGCTCCCTCTCGGGCAGGCACACTGAAGCTTTCTTT
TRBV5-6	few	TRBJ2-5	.	CASSLAAEGIQYF	TGTGCCAGCAGCTTGGCGGCAGAAGGAATCCAGTACTTC
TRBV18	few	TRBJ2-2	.	CASSPSLHTGELFF	TGTGCCAGCTCACCTTCTCTGCACACCGGGGAGCTGTTTTTT
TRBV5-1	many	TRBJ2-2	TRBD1	CASSWRDRGPTGELFF	TGCGCCAGCAGCTGGCGGGACAGGGGACCCACCGGGGAGCTGTTTTTT
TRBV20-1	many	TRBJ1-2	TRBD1	CSASGTGPPRYNYGYTF	TGCAGTGCTAGTGGGACAGGCCCACCACGCTATAACTATGGCTACACCTTC
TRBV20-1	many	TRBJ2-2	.	CSASGTTNTGELFF	TGCAGTGCTAGCGGTACCACGAACACCGGGGAGCTGTTTTTT
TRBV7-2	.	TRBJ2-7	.	CASSLGIQLYEQYF	TGTGCCAGCAGCCTAGGGATACAGCTCTACGAGCAGTACTTC
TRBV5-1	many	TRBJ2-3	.	CASRPDRTTSTDTQYF	TGCGCCAGCAGGCCCGACAGGACCACTAGCACAGATACGCAGTATTTT
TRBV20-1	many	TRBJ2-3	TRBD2	CSAPSLAGGITDTQYF	TGCAGTGCTCCTAGTTTAGCGGGAGGGATTACAGATACGCAGTATTTT
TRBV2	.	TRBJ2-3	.	CAICLKAGHVQNTDTQYF	TGTGCCATCTGTTTAAAGGCGGGACACGTTCAGAACACAGATACGCAGTATTTT
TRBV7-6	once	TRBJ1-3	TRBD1	CASSQPPGGIVAGNTIYF	TGTGCCAGCAGTCAGCCTCCAGGGGGAATAGTTGCTGGAAACACCATATATTTT
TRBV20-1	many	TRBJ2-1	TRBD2	CSAIGLAGDNEQFF	TGCAGTGCAATAGGACTAGCGGGTGACAATGAGCAGTTCTTC
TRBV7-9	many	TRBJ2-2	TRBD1	CASSLRQGPNTGELFF	TGTGCCAGCAGCCTTCGACAGGGCCCGAACACCGGGGAGCTGTTTTTT
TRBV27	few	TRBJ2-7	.	CASSFTPTTLYEQYF	TGTGCCAGCTCATTTACCCCAACGACTCTCTACGAGCAGTACTTC
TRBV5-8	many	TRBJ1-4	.	CASSYPVGEKLFF	TGTGCCAGCAGCTACCCTGTTGGTGAAAAACTGTTTTTT
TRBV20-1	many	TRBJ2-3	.	CSAPFVSDTQYF	TGCAGTGCCCCGTTCGTGTCGGATACGCAGTATTTT
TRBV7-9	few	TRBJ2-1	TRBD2	CASSGTSGSSNEQFF	TGTGCCAGCAGCGGGACTAGCGGGAGTTCCAATGAGCAGTTCTTC
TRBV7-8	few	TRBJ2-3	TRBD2	CASSLGGTTATDTQYF	TGTGCCAGCAGCTTAGGCGGGACTACCGCCACAGATACGCAGTATTTT
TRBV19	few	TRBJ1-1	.	CASSIFAGGTEAFF	TGTGCCAGTAGTATATTCGCAGGAGGGACTGAAGCTTTCTTT
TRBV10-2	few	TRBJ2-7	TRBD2	CASSDFTSGSTYEQYF	TGCGCCAGCAGTGACTTTACTAGCGGGAGTACGTACGAGCAGTACTTC
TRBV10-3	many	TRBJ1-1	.	CAIHKGLNTEAFF	TGTGCCATCCATAAGGGCCTGAACACTGAAGCTTTCTTT
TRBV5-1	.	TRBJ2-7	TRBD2	CASSPLGAGVYEQYF	TGCGCCAGCAGCCCGTTGGGCGCGGGGGTCTACGAGCAGTACTTC
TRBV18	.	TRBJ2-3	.	CASSPLRTPSTDTQYF	TGTGCCAGCTCACCCCTCCGGACTCCGAGCACAGATACGCAGTATTTT
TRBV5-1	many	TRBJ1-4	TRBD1	CASSPGQAAQGEEKLFF	TGCGCCAGCAGCCCGGGACAGGCCGCACAGGGGGAAGAAAAACTGTTTTTT
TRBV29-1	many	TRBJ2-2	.	CSVVRGNTGELFF	TGCAGCGTTGTACGGGGGAACACCGGGGAGCTGTTTTTT
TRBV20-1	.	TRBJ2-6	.	CSASAGANVLTF	TGCAGTGCTAGTGCTGGGGCCAACGTCCTGACTTTC
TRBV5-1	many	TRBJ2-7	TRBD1	CASSVTIRGLSYEQYF	TGCGCCAGCAGCGTAACTATCAGGGGGCTCTCCTACGAGCAGTACTTC
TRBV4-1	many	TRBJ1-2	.	CASSQDGFVLPPPLYGYTF	TGCGCCAGCAGCCAAGATGGGTTTGTTTTACCCCCCCCTTTATATGGCTACACCTTC
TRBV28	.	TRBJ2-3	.	CASSYEDSTDTQYF	TGTGCCAGCAGTTACGAGGATAGCACAGATACGCAGTATTTT